This T cell receptor beta chain was obtained from a study of regulatory T cells in long-lasting Graves disease. About the research overall: Those Graves' patients who were newly diagnosed had been on antithyroid drugs under 3 months. Broader study findings: Accuracy could have been hurt by small sample size.

Details on this clonotype: The antigen remains unidentified.

Trimming took 0 bases from V and 0 from J, leaving 15 bases between them. The CDR3 extends over 19 amino acids. Germline loops: CDR1 MGHRA, CDR2 YSYEKL. Researchers made TCR beta libraries by using iRepertoire HTBI primers and running Arm-PCR on CDR3 regions. Using its own MiXCR run on the multiplex PCR reads, TCRdb lists one record per CDR3 protein. Here the sample spans some 560,000 distinct CDR3 sequences, about 16% being singletons. Time point given: newly diagnosed GD, antithyroid drugs for less than 3 months. The TCR library used RNA extracted from PBMCs. The same data also went into a second study, on T cells in Graves' hyperthyroidism and ophthalmopathy. In that study: The HTBI set primed first-round TCR CDR3 RT-PCR.

The chain joins TRBV4-1 to TRBJ2-6; D is perhaps TRBD1 or TRBD2 (7 bases each). The receptor's source is a middle-aged woman with Graves disease. This material consisted of peripheral blood mononuclear cells (PBMCs), taken at new diagnosis, from a patient treated with antithyroid drugs. The CDR3 here is CASSQETGRGHSGANVLTF. CDR3 coding DNA: TGCGCCAGCAGCCAAGAGACGGGGAGGGGGCACTCTGGGGCCAACGTCCTGACTTTC.